The source of this T cell receptor beta chain is a study of blood T cell repertoires in COVID-19. About the research overall: Some COVID-19 samples were acute and others convalescent; all came from the United States, Italy and Spain. PBMCs, B-cell-depleted T cells, or T cells were the source of the cDNA or gDNA that made up the material.

Generated by immunoSEQ multiplex PCR, the TCRdb table keeps only in-frame clones and is missing some. Here the sample spans under 250,000 clones, roughly three quarters being singletons. Trimming removed 0 bases at V and 8 bases at J, with 14 bases between. The germline V gene has CDR1 MGHRA and CDR2 YSYEKL. This CDR3 is 15 amino acids long. Enrolment of Seattle patients took place during active infection, and they were followed longitudinally. The sample taken for sequencing was peripheral blood. This clonotype was obtained from a woman aged 40 to 55 with COVID-19, enrolled during active disease. J is TRBJ2-4 and V is TRBV4-1; a weak D match, TRBD1 (5 bases). CDR3 nucleotide sequence: TGCGCCAGCAGCCAAGAAGTAGGGGTTCGGGACATTCAGTACTTC. It yields the protein CASSQEVGVRDIQYF.